This section outlines one T cell receptor beta chain sequence together with its context. Its antigen remains unidentified. Qualities for individual bases were not recorded, and no much larger clone is one base off. As encoded in the germline V gene, CDR1 is SGHRS while CDR2 is YFSETQ. V loses 4 bases, J loses 3 bases, and the germline ends lie 14 bases apart. The CDR3 measures 16 amino acids from cysteine to phenylalanine. CDR3 DNA is the only sequence kept; it has 48 bases, read in frame from the first base. The data originate from a study of CD8 T cells in ankylosing spondylitis (dated by TCRdb to the late 2010s). About the study as a whole: T cell receptor beta repertoires were profiled in healthy donors and ankylosing spondylitis patients so that disease-linked TCR variants could be found. In total, the full study cohort was made up of about 110 healthy donors and about two dozen ankylosing spondylitis patients. Peripheral blood was sampled, and synovial fluid was also collected from ankylosing spondylitis patients.

TCRdb records Illumina HiSeq 2500 as the sequencer. Quantitative 5'-RACE with molecular barcodes was used to prepare TCR beta libraries. The original pipeline was this. A new computational method, built on a probabilistic model of VDJ rearrangement, was used to identify disease-linked TCR variants. Through fastp at Q25 and MiXCR, TCRdb rebuilt clones from the public reads, retaining in-frame beta chains. Each entry is one CDR3 protein sequence, shown with its most common DNA and genes. TCRdb, not the authors, supplied the V and J calls. This sample comprises 250,000 to 300,000 distinct CDR3 sequences, roughly 20% of them detected only once. In total, the top ten clones hold under 8.5% of the sample. The investigation overall reported the following: The disease-linked clones were reported as significantly enriched in matched synovial fluid samples from ankylosing spondylitis patients. Some TCR beta motif variants had previously been reported in synovial fluid and blood of reactive arthritis patients, which suggested common disease-initiation mechanisms. The disease-linked clones had a CD8+ phenotype and were found at relatively low frequencies in peripheral blood. Blood from ankylosing spondylitis patients appeared to be characterized by a TCR beta motif made up of several highly homologous amino acid variants.

Sequencing was done on a sample of blood, either unsorted or a sorted T cell fraction (not recorded which). The sequence links TRBV5-1 to TRBJ2-6, with TRBD1 perhaps the D gene, on 7 matching bases. The sequence was collected from a male donor with ankylosing spondylitis or in good health (not recorded which). The DNA is TGCGCCAGCAGCCTGAACAGGGGAGGTGGGGCCAACGTCCTGACTTTC. The translation is CASSLNRGGGANVLTF. Here the CDR3 is joined to the reference TRBV5-1 and TRBJ2-6 genes, and the full variable domain is: KAGVTQTPRYLIKTRGQQVTLSCSPISGHRSVSWYQQTPGQGLQFLFEYFSETQRNKGNFPGRFSGRQFSNSRSEMNVSTLELGDSALYLCASSLNRGGGANVLTFGAGSRLTVL.